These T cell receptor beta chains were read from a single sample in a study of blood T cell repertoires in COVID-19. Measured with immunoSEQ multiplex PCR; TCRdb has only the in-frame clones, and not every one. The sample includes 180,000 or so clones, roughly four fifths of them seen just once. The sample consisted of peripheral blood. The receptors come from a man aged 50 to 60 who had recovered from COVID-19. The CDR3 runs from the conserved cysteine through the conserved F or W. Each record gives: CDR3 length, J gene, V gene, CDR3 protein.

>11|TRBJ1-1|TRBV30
CAWSRGTEAFF
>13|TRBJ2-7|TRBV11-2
CASSLPSLYEQYF
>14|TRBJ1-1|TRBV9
CASSPFRVGTEAFF
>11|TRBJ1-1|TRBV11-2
CASRQNTEAFF
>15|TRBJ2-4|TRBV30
CAWSRGGEGINIQYF
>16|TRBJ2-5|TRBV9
CASSVGQGAYQETQYF
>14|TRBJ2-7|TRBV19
CASSDFSISYEQYF
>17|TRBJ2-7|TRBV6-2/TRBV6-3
CASSPLGAGGVSYEQYF
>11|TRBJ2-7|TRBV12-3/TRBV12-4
CASSYRSEQYF
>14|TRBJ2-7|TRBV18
CASSSQGSSYEQYF
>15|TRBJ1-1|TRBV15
CATSRAGGTRAEAFF
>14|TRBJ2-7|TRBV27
CASSPRTNPYEQYF
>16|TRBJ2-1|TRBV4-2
CASSQAGTSGYNEQFF
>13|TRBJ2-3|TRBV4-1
CASSLKAGDTQYF
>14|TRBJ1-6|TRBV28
CASSFQPTGSPLHF
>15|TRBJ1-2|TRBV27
CASSLEPGQGGGYTF
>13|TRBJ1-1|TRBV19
CASSGAWGTEAFF
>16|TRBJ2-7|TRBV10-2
CASSELGRVVAYEQYF
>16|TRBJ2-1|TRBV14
CASSPVGGEFGNEQFF
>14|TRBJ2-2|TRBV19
CASLAGEETGELFF
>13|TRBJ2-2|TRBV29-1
CSVAGTRAGELFF
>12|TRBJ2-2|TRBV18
CASSPRLQELFF